This T cell receptor (beta chain) came from a study of blood T cell repertoires in COVID-19. Sequencing was performed with immunoSEQ multiplex PCR; in TCRdb, only in-frame clones are kept and a portion is missing. This table has more than 250,000 clones, roughly 80% appearing once. This study enrolled people aged roughly 18 to 89 from about two dozen US geographic areas. Within 2 weeks of study entry, exposed participants had contacted a PCR-confirmed or clinician-diagnosed COVID-19 case. Germline V CDR1 and CDR2: SGHRS, YFSETQ. V was pared by 7 bases and J by 6 bases, with 15 bases between. The CDR3 covers 13 residues. This clone has more than one count but fewer than ten.

Sequenced material: PBMCs or T cells enriched from blood (not recorded which). The TCR originated in a man aged 35 to 55 who had been exposed to COVID-19. This chain connects TRBV5-1 to TRBJ2-3; D is unclear. The CDR3 loop reads CASSKTQVDTQYF. Written as DNA, the CDR3 is TGCGCCAGCTCAAAAACTCAAGTTGATACGCAGTATTTT.